These 30 T cell receptor beta chains came from one sample sequenced in a study of cytomegalovirus exposure and HLA in healthy donors. The PCR had 60 Vbeta and 13 Jbeta primers. TCRdb keeps only in-frame clones here, not all; method: immunoSEQ multiplex PCR. The sample shows roughly 230,000 clones, about 93% of them seen only once. Sequencing was done on a sample of PBMCs. The source of these receptors is a girl aged 2 to 9 in good health and CMV-seronegative.

The chain is built from TRBV10-3 and TRBJ1-3; a possible D gene is TRBD1 (5 bases). With 7 bases removed from V and 4 bases from J, the gap between germline ends came to 11 bases. The CDR3 totals 13 residues. Germline V lookup: CDR1 ENHRY, CDR2 SYGVKD. CDR3 bases: TGTGCCATCACAAGAGACAGAGGAAACACCATATATTTT. This translates into CAITRDRGNTIYF.

The V gene is TRBV12-5, the J gene TRBJ2-2; TRBD2 matches 13 bases. V lost 5 bases, J lost 6 bases, and 9 bases stayed unmatched. The CDR3 spans 17 residues. The V gene's germline CDR1 is LGHNT and CDR2 FRNRAP. The CDR3 sequence: CASGPPGLAGMAGELFF. The CDR3 DNA reads TGTGCTAGTGGTCCCCCGGGACTAGCGGGAATGGCCGGGGAGCTGTTTTTT. Supplemented by reference TRBV12-5 and TRBJ2-2, the full variable domain reads DARVTQTPRHKVTEMGQEVTMRCQPILGHNTVFWYRQTMMQGLELLAYFRNRAPLDDSGMPKDRFSAEMPDATLATLKIQPSEPRDSAVYFCASGPPGLAGMAGELFFGEGSRLTVL.

The V call is TRBV13, the J call TRBJ2-5; 11 bases align to TRBD1. The CDR3 has 16 residues. V shed 5 bases, J shed 2 bases, and the junction held 7 bases outside the gene matches. Germline V gene data show CDR1 as PRHDT and CDR2 as FYEKMQ (reference sequence). CDR3 loop: CASSRRDRGWQETQYF. In DNA form, the CDR3 reads TGTGCCAGCAGCCGCCGGGACAGGGGGTGGCAAGAGACCCAGTACTTC.

The chain has TRBV27 and TRBJ2-1; D is possibly TRBD2 (6 bases). V lost 8 bases and J 3 bases, leaving 17 bases between the germline ends. The germline V gene has CDR1 MNHEY and CDR2 SMNVEV (reference sequence). The CDR3 spans 15 residues. This chain's CDR3 is CASGDGGTYYNEQFF. The CDR3 DNA sequence: TGTGCCAGCGGAGATGGGGGGACGTACTACAATGAGCAGTTCTTC.

The chain recombines TRBV2 with TRBJ2-4, with 9 bases matching TRBD2. The germline V gene has CDR1 SNHLY and CDR2 FYNNEI. V lost 2 bases, J lost 1 base, and 0 bases stayed unmatched. The CDR3 covers 15 residues. The CDR3 bases are TGTGCCAGCAGTGAAAGCGGGGGGGCCAAAAACATTCAGTACTTC. It yields the protein CASSESGGAKNIQYF. Combining the CDR3 with reference TRBV2 and TRBJ2-4 gives the whole variable domain EPEVTQTPSHQVTQMGQEVILRCVPISNHLYFYWYRQILGQKVEFLVSFYNNEISEKSEIFDDQFSVERPDGSNFTLKIRSTKLEDSAMYFCASSESGGAKNIQYFGAGTRLSVL.

The chain has TRBV7-8 and TRBJ2-2, with 8 nucleotides matching TRBD2. Germline values: CDR1 SGHVS, CDR2 FQNEAQ. This CDR3 has 15 residues. V was clipped by 1 base and J by 7 bases; unmatched bases: 5. For the CDR3, the DNA is TGTGCCAGCAGCTTAGATCGCGGGAGGAACGGGGAGCTGTTTTTT. It translates to CASSLDRGRNGELFF.

The count of this clone is one. The chain couples TRBV19 to TRBJ2-7, with no clear D. Deletions cut 5 bases from V and 2 bases from J, with 13 bases between. The germline gives CDR1 LNHDA, CDR2 SQIVND (reference sequence). The CDR3 is 14 amino acids. The CDR3 coding sequence is TGTGCCAGTAGTGCCTCTAGTGACGCCTACGAGCAGTACTTC. It codes for CASSASSDAYEQYF.

This chain connects TRBV5-4 to TRBJ2-1, with 11 bases lining up with TRBD2. V lost 4 bases and J lost 6; bases outside the gene matches: 3. This CDR3 is built from 14 residues. CDR1 and CDR2 from the germline V gene are SGHNT and YYREEE (reference sequence). CDR3 bases: TGTGCCAGCAGCAGACTAGCGGGAACCAATGAGCAGTTCTTC. As protein: CASSRLAGTNEQFF.

The chain employs TRBV19 and TRBJ1-5, with 9 bases aligning to TRBD1. From germline, CDR1 is LNHDA and CDR2 SQIVND (reference sequence). The trim removed 9 bases at V and 4 bases at J, leaving 10 bases unmatched. The CDR3 consists of 15 residues. This CDR3 reads CASTDGQGRNQPQHF. In nucleotides, the CDR3 is TGTGCCAGCACCGACGGACAGGGGAGGAATCAGCCCCAGCATTTT.

The chain is built from TRBV7-2 and TRBJ1-1; D is uncertain. CDR3 length equals 15 residues. V was pared by 1 base and J by 1 base, with 10 bases between. The germline V gene has CDR1 SGHTA and CDR2 FQGNSA. CDR3 sequence reads: CASSLVGVQNTEAFF. The CDR3 nucleotides read TGTGCCAGCAGCTTAGTTGGTGTACAGAACACTGAAGCTTTCTTT.

The chain links TRBV7-9 to TRBJ2-3; weak D call: TRBD2 (6 bases). The germline V gene encodes CDR1 SEHNR and CDR2 FQNEAQ (reference sequence). The CDR3 consists of 16 residues. V was shortened by 1 base and J by 5 bases, with 16 bases between the two germline ends. The CDR3 region is CASSLVGAGTGDTQYF. As DNA, the CDR3 is TGTGCCAGCAGCTTAGTCGGCGCGGGAACGGGAGATACGCAGTATTTT. Supplemented by reference TRBV7-9 and TRBJ2-3, the full variable domain reads DTGVSQNPRHKITKRGQNVTFRCDPISEHNRLYWYRQTLGQGPEFLTYFQNEAQLEKSRLLSDRFSAERPKGSFSTLEIQRTEQGDSAMYLCASSLVGAGTGDTQYFGPGTRLTVL.

The CDR3: CASSRDEGNTEAFF. DNA of the CDR3: TGCGCCAGCAGCCGGGATGAGGGGAACACTGAAGCTTTCTTT. The chain is built from TRBV4-1 and TRBJ1-1; no definite D call. V was trimmed by 4 bases and J by 1 base, leaving 10 bases between them. The CDR3 extends over 14 amino acids. In germline, CDR1 is MGHRA, CDR2 YSYEKL.

The rearrangement uses TRBV19 and TRBJ2-1; the match to TRBD2 covers 9 bases. V dropped 3 bases and J dropped 4; count of bases not matched to a gene: 4. Germline V gives CDR1 LNHDA, CDR2 SQIVND (reference sequence). The CDR3 covers 15 residues. The CDR3 here is CASSIAGGPYNEQFF. CDR3 coding DNA: TGTGCCAGTAGTATCGCGGGAGGGCCTTACAATGAGCAGTTCTTC.

The chain has TRBV7-6 and TRBJ2-1; weak D call: TRBD2 (5 bases). The CDR3 totals 14 residues. Germline V gene lookup returns CDR1 SGHVS and CDR2 FNYEAQ. Trimming removed 3 bases from V and 6 bases from J, with 12 bases in between. CDR3 sequence: CASSLGELVNEQFF. The CDR3 DNA reads as TGTGCCAGCAGCTTGGGTGAACTAGTCAATGAGCAGTTCTTC. Based on the CDR3 plus reference TRBV7-6 and TRBJ2-1, the full variable domain is GAGVSQSPRYKVTKRGQDVALRCDPISGHVSLYWYRQALGQGPEFLTYFNYEAQQDKSGLPNDRFSAERPEGSISTLTIQRTEQRDSAMYRCASSLGELVNEQFFGPGTRLTVL.

This chain connects TRBV19 to TRBJ1-5; D uncertain. Trimming cost V 3 bases and J 0 bases, with 12 bases left between them. Germline V CDR1 and CDR2: LNHDA, SQIVND (reference sequence). The CDR3 is made up of 16 amino acids. CDR3 sequence reads: CASSISSLYSNQPQHF. The CDR3 region has the DNA TGTGCCAGTAGTATTAGCAGCCTCTATAGCAATCAGCCCCAGCATTTT.

The chain recombines TRBV6-5 with TRBJ1-6; D gene uncertain. Looked up from germline, CDR1 is MNHEY and CDR2 is SVGAGI. With 4 bases removed from V and 8 bases from J, the gap between germline ends came to 3 bases. The CDR3 loop spans 11 amino acids. CDR3: CASSSDSPLHF. For the CDR3, the DNA is TGTGCCAGCAGTTCGGATTCACCCCTCCACTTT.

This chain uses TRBV18 with TRBJ1-1; D perhaps matches TRBD1 (5 bases). The germline V gene has CDR1 KGHSH and CDR2 LQKENI. This CDR3 has 14 residues. The V end was cut by 3 bases, the J end by 3 bases, with 11 bases between. This CDR3 is CASSPQGSDTEAFF. The CDR3 bases are TGTGCCAGCTCACCCCAGGGAAGCGACACTGAAGCTTTCTTT.

In regard to this clone: This same CDR3 is encoded by further DNA sequences in the sample. The chain combines TRBV18 with TRBJ1-1; 9 nucleotides match TRBD1. Trimming cost V 3 bases and J 4 bases; bases outside gene matches: 3. The CDR3 consists of 14 residues. Germline V gives CDR1 KGHSH, CDR2 LQKENI. DNA for the CDR3: TGTGCCAGCTCACCCCAGACAGGGGGCACTGAAGCTTTCTTT. Its translation: CASSPQTGGTEAFF. Combining the CDR3 with reference TRBV18 and TRBJ1-1 gives the whole variable domain NAGVMQNPRHLVRRRGQEARLRCSPMKGHSHVYWYRQLPEEGLKFMVYLQKENIIDESGMPKERFSAEFPKEGPSILRIQQVVRGDSAAYFCASSPQTGGTEAFFGQGTRLTVV.

The rearrangement uses TRBV5-4 and TRBJ2-5; TRBD2 matches at 8 bases. CDR3 size: 15 residues. Germline-derived CDR1 and CDR2 are SGHNT and YYREEE (reference sequence). The ends lost 5 bases at V and 5 bases at J; junction bases unmatched: 11. As DNA, the CDR3 is TGTGCCAGCAGGCCAACGGGGGGCGGGGGGGAGACCCAGTACTTC. The encoded protein is CASRPTGGGGETQYF. The whole variable domain, filled in from reference TRBV5-4 and TRBJ2-5, reads ETGVTQSPTHLIKTRGQQVTLRCSSQSGHNTVSWYQQALGQGPQFIFQYYREEENGRGNFPPRFSGLQFPNYSSELNVNALELDDSALYLCASRPTGGGGETQYFGPGTRLLVL.

The chain joins TRBV28 to TRBJ1-2; 8 bases map to TRBD1. This CDR3 has 17 amino acids. The trim removed 6 bases at V and 1 base at J, leaving 13 bases unmatched. Germline values: CDR1 MDHEN, CDR2 SYDVKM. DNA of the CDR3: TGTGCCAGCAGCTCCGCCGGGGGACAGGATAATAACTATGGCTACACCTTC. Translation gives CASSSAGGQDNNYGYTF.

The chain uses TRBV28 and TRBJ2-2; TRBD2 matches 7 bases. Germline CDR1 is MDHEN and CDR2 is SYDVKM. Unmatched junction bases numbered 7, after V lost 6 bases and J lost 6 bases. This CDR3 contains 14 residues. Here the CDR3 DNA reads TGTGCCAGCAGCTTAGGGACTATTCCCGGGGAGCTGTTTTTT. Amino acids: CASSLGTIPGELFF. Combining the CDR3 with reference TRBV28 and TRBJ2-2 gives the whole variable domain DVKVTQSSRYLVKRTGEKVFLECVQDMDHENMFWYRQDPGLGLRLIYFSYDVKMKEKGDIPEGYSVSREKKERFSLILESASTNQTSMYLCASSLGTIPGELFFGEGSRLTVL.

DNA of the CDR3: TGTGCCATTTCCTCCGTGGCAGTTCTCTCACCCCTCCACTTT. Translated, it gives CAISSVAVLSPLHF. The chain couples TRBV6-1 to TRBJ1-6; no definite D call. Germline V CDR1 and CDR2: MNHNS, SASEGT. The CDR3 is 14 residues long. V was clipped by 10 bases and J by 10 bases, with 20 bases between them.

The J gene is TRBJ2-7, the V gene TRBV5-1; TRBD2 matches at 8 bases. The CDR3 has 15 amino acids. Germline lookup yields CDR1 SGHRS and CDR2 YFSETQ. Germline trimming cut 0 bases from V and 6 bases from J; bases unmatched to any gene: 8. Here the CDR3 DNA reads TGCGCCAGCAGCTTGGGGGTAGCGGGGTACGCCGAGCAGTACTTC. Translation: CASSLGVAGYAEQYF.

This chain joins TRBV2 and TRBJ2-7; 14 bases are a match to TRBD2. V dropped 4 bases and J dropped 11; count of bases not matched to a gene: 4. CDR1 and CDR2 (germline): SNHLY, FYNNEI. The CDR3 is 13 residues long. This CDR3 is CASSGGLAGVEYF. CDR3 sequence (DNA): TGTGCCAGCAGTGGGGGACTAGCGGGAGTTGAGTACTTC. Full variable domain (outside the CDR3, taken from reference TRBV2 and TRBJ2-7): EPEVTQTPSHQVTQMGQEVILRCVPISNHLYFYWYRQILGQKVEFLVSFYNNEISEKSEIFDDQFSVERPDGSNFTLKIRSTKLEDSAMYFCASSGGLAGVEYFGPGTRLTVT.

The rearrangement joins TRBV7-6 to TRBJ2-5; 7 nucleotides match TRBD2. V lost 2 bases and J lost 4; bases outside the gene matches: 4. This CDR3 has 14 amino acids. Germline V gene lookup returns CDR1 SGHVS and CDR2 FNYEAQ. The CDR3 nucleotides are TGTGCCAGCAGCTTAATGACTAGCCCAGAGACCCAGTACTTC. The encoded protein is CASSLMTSPETQYF.

This sequence joins TRBV13 and TRBJ2-1; 11 bases align to TRBD2. This CDR3 is 16 amino acids long. Germline assignment: CDR1 PRHDT and CDR2 FYEKMQ (reference sequence). J gave up 6 bases and V 5 bases, and 9 bases lay outside the gene matches. For the CDR3, the DNA is TGTGCCAGCAGCCTATCTGGGACTAGCGGCCGCAATGAGCAGTTCTTC. Translation: CASSLSGTSGRNEQFF. Variable domain in full (rest from reference TRBV13 and TRBJ2-1): AAGVIQSPRHLIKEKRETATLKCYPIPRHDTVYWYQQGPGQDPQFLISFYEKMQSDKGSIPDRFSAQQFSDYHSELNMSSLELGDSALYFCASSLSGTSGRNEQFFGPGTRLTVL.

The CDR3 DNA reads as TGCAGCGTTGACGACCCACAGGGCTTGAACACTGAAGCTTTCTTT. Residues: CSVDDPQGLNTEAFF. This rearrangement joins TRBV29-1 to TRBJ1-1, with D possibly being TRBD1 (6 bases). The CDR3 totals 15 residues. The germline V gene encodes CDR1 SQVTM and CDR2 ANQGSEA. The ends were cut back, 3 bases at V and 0 bases at J, with 14 bases in the middle. The whole variable domain, remainder taken from reference TRBV29-1 and TRBJ1-1, is SAVISQKPSRDICQRGTSLTIQCQVDSQVTMMFWYRQQPGQSLTLIATANQGSEATYESGFVIDKFPISRPNLTFSTLTVSNMSPEDSSIYLCSVDDPQGLNTEAFFGQGTRLTVV.

The chain has TRBV19 and TRBJ1-6; D unresolved. Trimming stripped 5 bases from V and 14 bases from J, with 22 bases between. Germline V gene lookup returns CDR1 LNHDA and CDR2 SQIVND (reference sequence). The CDR3 contains 15 residues. In DNA, the CDR3 is TGTGCCAGTAGTCGTGGGGAGAGCCGTCAGAATTCCCTCCACTTT. It is translated as CASSRGESRQNSLHF.

This chain joins TRBV13 and TRBJ1-2; 8 bases fit TRBD1. V shed 4 bases and J 13 bases; nucleotides not matched to a gene: 8. The germline CDR1 and CDR2 sequences are PRHDT and FYEKMQ (reference sequence). The CDR3 sequence is 12 residues long. CDR3 amino acids: CASSSRDRSSTF. CDR3 in DNA: TGTGCCAGCAGCTCCCGGGACAGGTCTTCCACCTTC.

This chain links TRBV5-8 with TRBJ2-2, with TRBD1 matching 7 bases. With 4 bases clipped from V and 0 bases from J, the junction kept 3 bases outside the gene matches. The germline CDR1 and CDR2 sequences are SGHTS and YDEGEE. This CDR3 comprises 15 residues. CDR3 region: CASSQTGSNTGELFF. The CDR3 DNA follows: TGTGCCAGCAGCCAGACAGGGTCGAACACCGGGGAGCTGTTTTTT. Looking up the rest from reference TRBV5-8 and TRBJ2-2 gives the full variable domain: EAGVTQSPTHLIKTRGQQATLRCSPISGHTSVYWYQQALGLGLQFLLWYDEGEERNRGNFPPRFSGRQFPNYSSELNVNALELEDSALYLCASSQTGSNTGELFFGEGSRLTVL.